This paragraph reports one T cell receptor (beta chain). This clonotype was observed a handful of times. Its antigen is currently not known. Base qualities are missing; no much larger clone stands one base away. This sample stems from a study of T cells after yellow fever vaccination (dated by TCRdb to about 2019). Looking at the study overall: The SMART-Seq v4 Ultra Low Input RNA kit was used to prepare libraries from fractions with low cell numbers. Bulk PBMC replicates and cell subsets were isolated from blood drawn at multiple timepoints before and after both primary and secondary immunization. Two healthy male donors made up the cohort, one aged 18 to 30 years and the other aged 30 to 40 years. To follow T-cell clones before and after both primary and booster YFV17D yellow fever vaccination, bulk TCR alpha and beta repertoires underwent longitudinal sequencing.

General study outcomes and caveats: The secondary T-cell response was found to be weaker but faster than the primary response, with a peak reached on day 5 rather than on day 15. After the booster, most clones that had expanded after primary vaccination were detected again (about 95% of CD4 and more than 80% of CD8), suggesting broad maintenance of memory. Computational filtering was required because FACS-sorted repertoires could contain abundant contaminating clonotypes from the bulk population. A small fraction of clonotypes showed up in both the CD4 and CD8 compartments, probably as a result of convergent recombination. Because the study included only two donors, the extent to which the findings can be generalized is limited.

Per the publication, the treatment or condition label means: live attenuated yellow fever vaccine strain. At each blood-draw timepoint, two biological replicates of bulk PBMCs were obtained. A standard Ficoll-Paque protocol was used to isolate PBMCs from peripheral blood. TriZol was used to extract RNA from bulk PBMCs, from CD4 and CD8 fractions, and from dextramer-positive and dextramer-negative fractions. Germline trimming: 3 bases from V, 0 bases from J; junction bases outside gene matches: 4. The CDR3 numbers 17 residues from cysteine through phenylalanine. The retained sequence is limited to the CDR3, 51 bases, with the frame set at the first base. Per the germline V gene (reference sequence), MNHEY is the CDR1 and SMNVEV is the CDR2. The sequencing machine was an Illumina NovaSeq 6000. Synthesis of TCR cDNA relied on 5'RACE template switching, a step that introduced a universal primer site along with unique molecular identifiers. Priming of cDNA synthesis was performed from both the TCR alpha and TCR beta constant segments. Libraries were amplified in two PCR steps, with sample barcodes and sequencing adapters added in the second step. Sequencing of libraries was done on Illumina HiSeq 2500 (2x100 bp) or NovaSeq (2x150 bp). From the authors' description of their analysis: MIGEC was used to demultiplex reads and collapse the reads into UMI consensus sequences, and MiXCR was used for V(D)J alignment. Vaccine-responding clonotypes were defined with edgeR using replicate PBMC samples, requiring FDR below 0.01 and a log2 fold change above 5 up to day 15. Each bulk clonotype received a CD4 or CD8 identity based on whether the sequenced CD4 or CD8 repertoire contained that clonotype at higher abundance. The raw public reads went through TCRdb reprocessing: fastp at Q25, MiXCR clone calling, in-frame beta chains kept. Identical CDR3 proteins give one entry, which carries the most common genes and DNA. None of the V and J calls come from the authors' own analysis; TCRdb made them. In all, the sample holds some 350,000 distinct CDR3 sequences, and approximately 3.9% of those were seen once. The ten biggest clones cover 20% to 25% of the sample.

Sequenced material: PBMCs, taken 5 days after the yellow fever booster vaccination. The sequence joins TRBV27 to TRBJ2-6; a stretch of 8 junction bases matches TRBD1. This clonotype was obtained from a man younger than 35 who received the YFV17D yellow fever vaccine. The CDR3 corresponds to CASSLRTGLSGANVLTF. The bases read TGTGCCAGCAGTTTGAGGACAGGGCTCTCTGGGGCCAACGTCCTGACTTTC.